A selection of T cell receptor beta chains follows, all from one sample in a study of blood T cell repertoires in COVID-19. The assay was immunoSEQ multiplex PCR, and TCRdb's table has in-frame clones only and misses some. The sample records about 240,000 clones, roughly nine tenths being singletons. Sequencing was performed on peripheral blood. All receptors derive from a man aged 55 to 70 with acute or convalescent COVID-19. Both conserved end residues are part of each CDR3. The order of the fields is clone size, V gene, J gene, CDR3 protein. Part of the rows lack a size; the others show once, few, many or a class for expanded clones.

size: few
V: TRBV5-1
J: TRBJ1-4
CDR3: CASREAANEKLFF

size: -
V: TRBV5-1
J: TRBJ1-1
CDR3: CASSLGQENTEAFF

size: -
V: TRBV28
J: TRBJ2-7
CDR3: CASSPRESGEQYF

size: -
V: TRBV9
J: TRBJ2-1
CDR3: CASSNPTGESSYNEQFF

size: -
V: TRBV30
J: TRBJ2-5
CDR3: CAWGKLAGVVQETQYF

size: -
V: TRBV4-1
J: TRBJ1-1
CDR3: CASSQEWAGGAFNTEAFF

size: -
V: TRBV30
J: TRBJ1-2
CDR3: CAWRGPGPGYTF

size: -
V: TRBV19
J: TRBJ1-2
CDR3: CASGQGRYYGYTF

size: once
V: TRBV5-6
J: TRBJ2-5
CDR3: CASTGRTGRQETQYF

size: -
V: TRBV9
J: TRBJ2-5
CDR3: CASTRGGSGETQYF

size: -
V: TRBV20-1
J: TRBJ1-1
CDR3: CSASRGTEAFF

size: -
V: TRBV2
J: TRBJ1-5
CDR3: CASSWDSSNQPQHF

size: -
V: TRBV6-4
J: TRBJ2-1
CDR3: CASSRTGYHEQFF

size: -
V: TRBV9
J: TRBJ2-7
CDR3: CASSASGTKMNEQYF

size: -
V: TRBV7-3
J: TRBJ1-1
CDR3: CASSSDSQNTEAFF

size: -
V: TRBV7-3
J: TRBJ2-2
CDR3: CASSATRGGTGELFF

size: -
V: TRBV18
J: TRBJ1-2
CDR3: CASSRDSNYGYTF

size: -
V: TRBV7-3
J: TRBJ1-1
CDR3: CASSLMAGANTEAFF